This T cell receptor beta chain was captured in a study of cytomegalovirus exposure and HLA in healthy donors. The wider study: Per a later analysis, the roughly 640 first-cohort and some 110 validation repertoires shared one platform.

Study results and caveats: Three chains linked to CMV were shown in vitro to be specific for CMV antigens.

Germline assignment: CDR1 MDHEN and CDR2 SYDVKM. The ends lost 2 bases at V and 5 bases at J; junction bases unmatched: 8. The CDR3 is made up of 16 amino acids. Separation from the roughly 670-subject first cohort characterized the roughly 130-subject validation cohort, to which the donors belonged. As for this clone: What it binds is not known.

Assay used: immunoSEQ multiplex PCR; TCRdb lists only in-frame clones, some missing. The table records roughly 60,000 clones, about 95% of them present only once. This receptor was identified in a woman in her late teens or twenties in good health and CMV-seropositive. Sequences were obtained from PBMCs. The rearrangement joins TRBV28 to TRBJ2-1; 8 bases map to TRBD1. Here the CDR3 DNA reads TGTGCCAGCAGTTTAAGCAGGACAGGGCGGAACAATGAGCAGTTCTTC. Translating gives CASSLSRTGRNNEQFF.